Sequencing of this T cell receptor beta chain was carried out in a study of post-analysis software for immune sequencing data. Study-wide findings and caveats: Among multiple sclerosis patients, normalized Chao1 diversity was significantly below that of controls. In patients, about 5 TRBV segments were more frequent than in controls, with TRBV5-6, TRBV5-1 and TRBV20-1 among them. F measure grouped same-batch samples tightly together.

Sequencing libraries made from TCR beta cDNA carried unique molecular identifiers. TCRdb reanalysed the PCR reads using MiXCR and keeps one entry per CDR3 protein. The sample lists about 770,000 distinct CDR3 sequences; about half were seen once. CDR3 length: 14 residues. Germline V gives CDR1 SQVTM, CDR2 ANQGSEA. J lost 5 bases, V lost 4 bases, and 9 bases had no gene match. This clonotype has a handful of counts. Its antigen remains unidentified. This TCR derives from a girl under 18 with multiple sclerosis. Sequences were obtained from blood. This chain links TRBV29-1 with TRBJ2-7, with TRBD2 matching over 9 bases. The CDR3 region is CSVGGGRAGDEQYF. The DNA for the CDR3 is TGCAGCGTTGGAGGCGGGAGGGCCGGCGACGAGCAGTACTTC.